A selection of T cell receptor beta chains follows, all from one sample in a study of shared clonotypes between healthy human individuals. Clones were read by immunoSEQ multiplex PCR, and TCRdb kept only the in-frame ones, dropping some. The sample comprises over 1.5 million clones, 95% to 99% of which are singletons, and 0.4% to 0.55% rests with the top ten. Sequenced: naive CD4+ T cells sorted from blood. These receptors all come from a man aged 25-45 years in good health. The CDR3 runs from the conserved cysteine through the conserved F or W. A D gene is named only where the DNA matches it firmly. Size values are once, few and many counts, or a class for expanded clones, and some rows have none.

size: -; J: TRBJ1-1; D: TRBD1; V: TRBV7-9; DNA: TGTGCCAGCATCAACCAGGGGGCCACTGAAGCTTTCTTT; CDR3: CASINQGATEAFF
size: -; J: TRBJ1-1; D: -; V: TRBV18; DNA: TGTGCCAGCTCGCCGGAATTGAAGAACACTGAAGCTTTCTTT; CDR3: CASSPELKNTEAFF
size: -; J: TRBJ2-1; D: -; V: TRBV7-2; DNA: TGTGCCAGCAGCTTAGGGGCCGCGGGGTCCAATGAGCAGTTCTTC; CDR3: CASSLGAAGSNEQFF
size: -; J: TRBJ2-7; D: TRBD1; V: TRBV5-8; DNA: TGTGCCAGCAGCCTACCCGGGACAGAAAGCTACGAGCAGTACTTC; CDR3: CASSLPGTESYEQYF
size: -; J: TRBJ1-1; D: -; V: TRBV7-6; DNA: TGTGCCAGCAGCTTGACAGCTGAAGCTTTCTTT; CDR3: CASSLTAEAFF
size: -; J: TRBJ1-2; D: TRBD1; V: TRBV6-5; DNA: TGTGCCAGCAGTGAGACAGGGAACTATGGCTACACCTTC; CDR3: CASSETGNYGYTF
size: -; J: TRBJ2-2; D: TRBD2; V: TRBV29-1; DNA: TGCAGCGTCGGACTAGCGAGCACCGGGGAGCTGTTTTTT; CDR3: CSVGLASTGELFF
size: -; J: TRBJ2-7; D: TRBD1; V: TRBV11-3; DNA: TGTGCCAGCAGCTTAGCGACAGGGAGCTCCTACGAGCAGTACTTC; CDR3: CASSLATGSSYEQYF
size: -; J: TRBJ2-3; D: TRBD1; V: TRBV6-1; DNA: TGTGCCAGCAGTCGGGACAGGGGGCTTGATACGCAGTATTTT; CDR3: CASSRDRGLDTQYF
size: -; J: TRBJ1-5; D: TRBD1; V: TRBV4-2; DNA: TGTGCCAGCAGCCAAGACGGACAGGGAGTGGGACAGCCCCAGCATTTT; CDR3: CASSQDGQGVGQPQHF
size: -; J: TRBJ2-5; D: TRBD1; V: TRBV4-3; DNA: TGCGCCAGCAGCCCCAGGACAGGGACGGAGACCCAGTACTTC; CDR3: CASSPRTGTETQYF
size: -; J: TRBJ2-1; D: -; V: TRBV28; DNA: TGTGCCAGCAGCTTCGACGCCTACAATGAGCAGTTCTTC; CDR3: CASSFDAYNEQFF
size: -; J: TRBJ2-2; D: -; V: TRBV5-6; DNA: TGTGCCAGCAGCTTCCGGCACGGGGAAGTCGGGGAGCTGTTTTTT; CDR3: CASSFRHGEVGELFF
size: -; J: TRBJ1-5; D: -; V: TRBV7-6; DNA: TGTGCCAGCAGCTTAGCGGCAGATAATCAGCCCCAGCATTTT; CDR3: CASSLAADNQPQHF
size: -; J: TRBJ2-3; D: TRBD1; V: TRBV5-1; DNA: TGCGCCAGCAGCCAGAAAACAGGGGGCATTCCAGATACGCAGTATTTT; CDR3: CASSQKTGGIPDTQYF
size: -; J: TRBJ2-7; D: TRBD2; V: TRBV5-1; DNA: TGCGCCAGCAGCTTTGGGACTAGCGAGGCCTACGAGCAGTACTTC; CDR3: CASSFGTSEAYEQYF
size: -; J: TRBJ2-5; D: TRBD1; V: TRBV13; DNA: TGTGCCAGCAGCCCCCTCGACAGGGAGAGGGAAGAGACCCAGTACTTC; CDR3: CASSPLDREREETQYF
size: -; J: TRBJ2-1; D: -; V: TRBV9; DNA: TGTGCCAGCAGCGTAGCGGGGGCGCATGAGCAGTTCTTC; CDR3: CASSVAGAHEQFF
size: once; J: TRBJ2-7; D: TRBD1; V: TRBV2; DNA: TGTGCCAGCACCCTATTGGACAGGGGGCTCGAGCAGTACTTC; CDR3: CASTLLDRGLEQYF
size: -; J: TRBJ2-5; D: TRBD2; V: TRBV30; DNA: TGTGCCTCCCACTCGGGGGGAATGGAGACCCAGTACTTC; CDR3: CASHSGGMETQYF
size: -; J: TRBJ2-1; D: TRBD2; V: TRBV29-1; DNA: TGCAGCGGGTTCCTAGCGGGAGGACGCGAGCAGTTCTTC; CDR3: CSGFLAGGREQFF
size: -; J: TRBJ2-7; D: -; V: TRBV9; DNA: TGTGCCAGCAGCGTAGATGCGGGTACCTACGAGCAGTACTTC; CDR3: CASSVDAGTYEQYF
size: -; J: TRBJ2-2; D: -; V: TRBV10-1; DNA: TGCGCCAGCAGTCAGTCCGGCACCGGGGAGCTGTTTTTT; CDR3: CASSQSGTGELFF
size: -; J: TRBJ2-5; D: -; V: TRBV5-1; DNA: TGCGCCAGCAGCTTGAAGGAGACCCAGTACTTC; CDR3: CASSLKETQYF
size: -; J: TRBJ2-2; D: TRBD2; V: TRBV25-1; DNA: TGTGCCAGCAGTACCGGGACTAGCGGGAGTGTCACCGGGGAGCTGTTTTTT; CDR3: CASSTGTSGSVTGELFF
size: -; J: TRBJ2-6; D: TRBD1; V: TRBV28; DNA: TGTGCCACTCTGGACAGGGTGAGCTCTGGGGCCAACGTCCTGACTTTC; CDR3: CATLDRVSSGANVLTF
size: once; J: TRBJ1-5; D: -; V: TRBV6-1; DNA: TGTGCCAGCTGCCATAGCAATCAGCCCCAGCATTTT; CDR3: CASCHSNQPQHF
size: -; J: TRBJ2-5; D: -; V: TRBV9; DNA: TGTGCCAGCAGCGGAGCTACGAGTGAAGAGACCCAGTACTTC; CDR3: CASSGATSEETQYF
size: -; J: TRBJ2-7; D: -; V: TRBV28; DNA: TGTGCCAGCAGTTCTGCGACAGAGGTTTTCGAGCAGTACTTC; CDR3: CASSSATEVFEQYF
size: -; J: TRBJ1-3; D: -; V: TRBV5-1; DNA: TGCGCCAGCAGGGGGACCTCTGGAAACACCATATATTTT; CDR3: CASRGTSGNTIYF
size: -; J: TRBJ1-1; D: TRBD1; V: TRBV7-6; DNA: TGTGCCAGCAGCGCCGACAGGGGCACTGAAGCTTTCTTT; CDR3: CASSADRGTEAFF
size: -; J: TRBJ2-7; D: -; V: TRBV28; DNA: TGTGCCAGCAGTTTTGGGGACTCTTTACCCTACGAGCAGTACTTC; CDR3: CASSFGDSLPYEQYF
size: -; J: TRBJ2-7; D: -; V: TRBV18; DNA: TGTGCCAGCTCAGTCGTACGGCCCTCGGACGAGCAGTACTTC; CDR3: CASSVVRPSDEQYF
size: -; J: TRBJ2-7; D: -; V: TRBV27; DNA: TGTGCCAGCAGTTTAAAAGGACAGTTCTACGAGCAGTACTTC; CDR3: CASSLKGQFYEQYF
size: -; J: TRBJ2-1; D: -; V: TRBV27; DNA: TGTGCCAGCAGCAGCCTCAGCTCCTACAATGAGCAGTTCTTC; CDR3: CASSSLSSYNEQFF
size: -; J: TRBJ2-5; D: -; V: TRBV7-9; DNA: TGTGCCAGCAGCTTACGAGAGGGGACCCAGTACTTC; CDR3: CASSLREGTQYF
size: -; J: TRBJ2-7; D: TRBD1; V: TRBV18; DNA: TGTGCCAGCTCACCGCGACAGGGATCTGACGAGCAGTACTTC; CDR3: CASSPRQGSDEQYF